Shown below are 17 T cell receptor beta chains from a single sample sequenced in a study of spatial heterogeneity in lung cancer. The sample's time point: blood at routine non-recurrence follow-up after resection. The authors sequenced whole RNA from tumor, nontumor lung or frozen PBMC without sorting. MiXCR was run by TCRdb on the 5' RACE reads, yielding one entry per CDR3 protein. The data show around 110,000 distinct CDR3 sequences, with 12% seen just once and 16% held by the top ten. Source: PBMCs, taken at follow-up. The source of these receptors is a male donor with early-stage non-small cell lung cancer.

CDR3: CASSAGQVNTEAFF. CDR3 nucleotide sequence: TGTGCCAGCAGTGCGGGACAGGTGAACACTGAAGCTTTCTTT. J is TRBJ1-1 and V is TRBV12-3 or TRBV12-4, with TRBD1 matching over 8 bases. V shed 5 bases, J shed 0 bases, and the junction held 2 bases outside the gene matches. This CDR3 has 14 amino acids.

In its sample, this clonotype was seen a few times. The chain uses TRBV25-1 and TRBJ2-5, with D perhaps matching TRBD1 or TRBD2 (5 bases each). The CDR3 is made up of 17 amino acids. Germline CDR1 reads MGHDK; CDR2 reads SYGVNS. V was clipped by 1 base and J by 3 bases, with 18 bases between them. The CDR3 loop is CASSESKRGREKETQYF. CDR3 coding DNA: TGTGCCAGCAGTGAATCAAAGAGGGGCCGAGAAAAAGAGACCCAGTACTTC.

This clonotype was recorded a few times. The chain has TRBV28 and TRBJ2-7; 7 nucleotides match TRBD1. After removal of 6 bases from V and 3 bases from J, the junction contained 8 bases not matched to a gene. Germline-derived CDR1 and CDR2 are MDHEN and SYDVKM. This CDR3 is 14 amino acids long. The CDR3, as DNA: TGTGCCAGCAGATCACAGGGGTCCCGCTACGAGCAGTACTTC. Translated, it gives CASRSQGSRYEQYF.

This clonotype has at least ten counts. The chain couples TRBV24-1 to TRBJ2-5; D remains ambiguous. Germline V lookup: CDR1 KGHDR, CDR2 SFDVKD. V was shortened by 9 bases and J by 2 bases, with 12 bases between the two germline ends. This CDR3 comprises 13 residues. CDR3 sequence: CATQASGQETQYF. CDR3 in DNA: TGTGCCACCCAGGCTAGTGGTCAAGAGACCCAGTACTTC.

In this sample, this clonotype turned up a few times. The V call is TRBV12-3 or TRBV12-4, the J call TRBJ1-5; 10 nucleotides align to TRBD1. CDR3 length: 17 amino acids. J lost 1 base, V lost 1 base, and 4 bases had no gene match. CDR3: CASSLGQTGGSNQPQHF. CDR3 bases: TGTGCCAGCAGTTTAGGCCAGACAGGGGGCAGCAATCAGCCCCAGCATTTT.

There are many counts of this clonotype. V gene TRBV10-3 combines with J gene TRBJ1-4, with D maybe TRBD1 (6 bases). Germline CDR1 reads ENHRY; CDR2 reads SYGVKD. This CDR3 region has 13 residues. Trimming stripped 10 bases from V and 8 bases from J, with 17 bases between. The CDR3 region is CATRGLGDEKLFF. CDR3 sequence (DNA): TGTGCCACCAGGGGATTGGGGGACGAAAAACTGTTTTTT.

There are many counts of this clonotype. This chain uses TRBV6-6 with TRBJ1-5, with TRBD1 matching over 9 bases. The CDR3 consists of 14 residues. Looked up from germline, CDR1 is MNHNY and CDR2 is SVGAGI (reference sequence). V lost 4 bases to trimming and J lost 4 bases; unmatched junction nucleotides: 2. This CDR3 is CASSWTGENQPQHF. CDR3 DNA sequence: TGTGCCAGCAGTTGGACAGGGGAAAATCAGCCCCAGCATTTT.

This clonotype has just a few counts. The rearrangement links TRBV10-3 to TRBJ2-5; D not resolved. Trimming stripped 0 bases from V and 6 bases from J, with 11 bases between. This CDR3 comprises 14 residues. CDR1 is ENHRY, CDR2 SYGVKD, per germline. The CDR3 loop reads CAISESGMEKTQYF. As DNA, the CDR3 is TGTGCCATCAGTGAGTCGGGCATGGAGAAGACCCAGTACTTC.

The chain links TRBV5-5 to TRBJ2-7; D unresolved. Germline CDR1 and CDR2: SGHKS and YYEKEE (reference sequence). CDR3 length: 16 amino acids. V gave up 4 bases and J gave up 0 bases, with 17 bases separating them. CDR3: CASSHRLSWSSYEQYF. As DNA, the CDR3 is TGTGCCAGCAGCCACCGACTCTCCTGGAGCTCCTACGAGCAGTACTTC.

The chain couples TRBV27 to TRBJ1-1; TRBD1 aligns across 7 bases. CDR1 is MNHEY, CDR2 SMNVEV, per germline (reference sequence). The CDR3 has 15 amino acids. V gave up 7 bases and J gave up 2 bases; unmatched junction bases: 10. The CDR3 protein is CASIPLGQINTEAFF. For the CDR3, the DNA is TGTGCCAGCATCCCCTTGGGACAGATTAACACTGAAGCTTTCTTT.

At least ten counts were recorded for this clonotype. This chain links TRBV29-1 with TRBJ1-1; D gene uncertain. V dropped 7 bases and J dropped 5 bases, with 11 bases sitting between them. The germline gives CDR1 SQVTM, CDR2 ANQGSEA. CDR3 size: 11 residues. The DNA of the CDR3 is TGCAGCGCCTACAGTGATACTGAAGCTTTCTTT. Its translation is CSAYSDTEAFF. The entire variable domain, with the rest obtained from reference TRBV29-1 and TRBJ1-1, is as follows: SAVISQKPSRDICQRGTSLTIQCQVDSQVTMMFWYRQQPGQSLTLIATANQGSEATYESGFVIDKFPISRPNLTFSTLTVSNMSPEDSSIYLCSAYSDTEAFFGQGTRLTVV.

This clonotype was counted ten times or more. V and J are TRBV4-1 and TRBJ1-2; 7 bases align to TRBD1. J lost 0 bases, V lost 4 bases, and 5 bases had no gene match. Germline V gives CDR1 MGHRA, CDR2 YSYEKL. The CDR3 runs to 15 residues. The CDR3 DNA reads TGCGCCAGCAGCCCTGGACAGGCGTCTAACTATGGCTACACCTTC. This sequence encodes CASSPGQASNYGYTF.

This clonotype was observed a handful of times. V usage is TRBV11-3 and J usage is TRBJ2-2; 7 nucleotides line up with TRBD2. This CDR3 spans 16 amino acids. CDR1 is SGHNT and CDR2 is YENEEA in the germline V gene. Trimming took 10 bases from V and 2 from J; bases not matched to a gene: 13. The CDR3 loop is CATGVGGTLNTGELFF. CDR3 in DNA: TGTGCCACCGGGGTCGGGGGGACTTTAAACACCGGGGAGCTGTTTTTT.

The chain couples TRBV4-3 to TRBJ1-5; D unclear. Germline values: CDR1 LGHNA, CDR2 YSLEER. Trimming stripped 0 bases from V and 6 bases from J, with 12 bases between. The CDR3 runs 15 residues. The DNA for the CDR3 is TGCGCCAGCAGCCAAGATATGAGAAATGGTCAGCCCCAGCATTTT. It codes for CASSQDMRNGQPQHF.

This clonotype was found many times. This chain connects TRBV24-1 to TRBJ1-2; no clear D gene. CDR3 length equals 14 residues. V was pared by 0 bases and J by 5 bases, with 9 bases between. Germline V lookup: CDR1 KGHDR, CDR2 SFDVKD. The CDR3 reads CATSDLNGRYGYTF. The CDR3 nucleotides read TGTGCCACCAGTGATTTGAACGGACGTTATGGCTACACCTTC.

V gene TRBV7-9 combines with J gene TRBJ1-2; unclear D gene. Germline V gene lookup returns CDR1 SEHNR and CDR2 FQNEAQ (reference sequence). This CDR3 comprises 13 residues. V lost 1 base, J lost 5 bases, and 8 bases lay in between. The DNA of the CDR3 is TGTGCCAGCAGCTTAGAAGCGCCGTATGGCTACACCTTC. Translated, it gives CASSLEAPYGYTF.

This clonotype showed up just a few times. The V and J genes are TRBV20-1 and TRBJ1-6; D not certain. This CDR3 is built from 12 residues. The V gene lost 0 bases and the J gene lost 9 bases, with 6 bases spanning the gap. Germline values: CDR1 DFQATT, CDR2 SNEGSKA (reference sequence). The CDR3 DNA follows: TGCAGTGCTAGAGACAGCGGTTCACCCCTCCACTTT. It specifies CSARDSGSPLHF.